This TCR beta chain derives from a study of cytomegalovirus exposure and HLA in healthy donors. Germline CDR1 SGHAT, CDR2 FQNNGV. Trimming at V came to 3 bases and at J to 5 bases, leaving 8 bases not matched to a gene. This CDR3 has 15 residues. As for this clone: Its antigen is not known.

Primers included in the PCR were 60 Vbeta and 13 Jbeta primers. In the authors' workflow: Roughly 10 million shared chains were among tens of millions of unique TCR beta chains counted in a later analysis. Using immunoSEQ multiplex PCR, the repertoire was profiled, and TCRdb retains in-frame clones only, with some absent. For V, J and clone size, that table is used; D and trimming come from the DNA. Its table records approximately 70,000 clones. Findings of the study overall: When the data were analyzed later, several of the most significant clusters appeared to be linked to common viral pathogens. Being productive about 90% or about 30% of the time was typical of most TCR beta V segments in an earlier analysis. The study listed some 160 cytomegalovirus-associated TCR beta chains.

J is TRBJ2-5 and V is TRBV11-2, with TRBD2 identical over 8 bases. Specimen: PBMCs. The receptor's source is a female donor in good health and CMV-seropositive. The CDR3 loop reads CASSLSGSMGETQYF. The CDR3 nucleotides read TGTGCCAGCAGCTTGAGCGGGAGCATGGGCGAGACCCAGTACTTC. The variable domain in full, with the rest retrieved from reference TRBV11-2 and TRBJ2-5, is EAGVAQSPRYKIIEKRQSVAFWCNPISGHATLYWYQQILGQGPKLLIQFQNNGVVDDSQLPKDRFSAERLKGVDSTLKIQPAKLEDSAVYLCASSLSGSMGETQYFGPGTRLLVL.